This TCR beta chain was profiled in a study of T-cell memory formation after mild COVID-19. For the study at large: Largely donor-specific sequence clusters came from two donors.

TCRdb re-called the 5' RACE reads through MiXCR, storing one row per CDR3 protein. In the table there are fewer than 350,000 distinct CDR3 sequences, roughly an eighth of which are singletons. On this clonotype: Its antigen is unknown.

Notes on the study in general: Specificity for SARS-CoV-2 was not confirmed among the second-wave clones peaking on day 37. CD4+ contracting clones lay mainly in CM and EM, CD8+ ones in EMRA. Clones contracting across day 15 to 85 had a balanced CD4/CD8 profile; later expanding clones leaned CD4+.

The origin of this receptor is a man aged 18 to 30 who had mild COVID-19 (a few samples of this study predate the infection). Cell type and time point are not known. Material: PBMCs or a T cell subset sorted from them (not recorded which).

The CDR3 DNA is TGCAGTGTTAGGGACTGGCCCGTCGTTGAGCAGTTCTTC. This codes for CSVRDWPVVEQFF. The V call is TRBV20-1, the J call TRBJ2-1; the D gene is possibly TRBD2 (6 bases). This CDR3 region has 13 residues. From germline, CDR1 is DFQATT and CDR2 SNEGSKA (reference sequence). Trimming took 7 bases from V and 9 from J, leaving 19 bases between them.